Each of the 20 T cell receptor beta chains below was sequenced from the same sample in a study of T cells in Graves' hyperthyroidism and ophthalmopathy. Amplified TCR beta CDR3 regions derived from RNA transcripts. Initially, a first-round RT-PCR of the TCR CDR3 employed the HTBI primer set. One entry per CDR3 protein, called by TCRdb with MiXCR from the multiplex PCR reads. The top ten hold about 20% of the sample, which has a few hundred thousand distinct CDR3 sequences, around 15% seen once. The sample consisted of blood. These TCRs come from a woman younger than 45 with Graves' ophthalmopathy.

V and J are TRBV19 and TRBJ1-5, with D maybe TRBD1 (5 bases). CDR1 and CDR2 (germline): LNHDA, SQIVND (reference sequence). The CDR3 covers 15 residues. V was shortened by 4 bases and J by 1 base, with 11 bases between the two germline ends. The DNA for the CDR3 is TGTGCCAGTAGTACGTACCGGGACAGCAATCAGCCCCAGCATTTT. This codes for CASSTYRDSNQPQHF.

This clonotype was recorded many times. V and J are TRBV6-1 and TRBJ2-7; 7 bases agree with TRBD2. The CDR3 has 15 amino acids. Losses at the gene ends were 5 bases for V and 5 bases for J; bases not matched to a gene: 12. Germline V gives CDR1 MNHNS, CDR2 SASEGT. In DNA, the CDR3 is TGTGCCAGCAGTCCCCCCGTGGGAGGGATCCACGAGCAGTACTTC. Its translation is CASSPPVGGIHEQYF.

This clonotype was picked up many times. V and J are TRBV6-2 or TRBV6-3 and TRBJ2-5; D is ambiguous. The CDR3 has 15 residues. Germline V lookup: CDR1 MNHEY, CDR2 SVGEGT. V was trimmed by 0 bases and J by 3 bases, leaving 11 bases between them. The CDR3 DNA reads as TGTGCCAGCAGTTACTCACGCAGGTTTAAAGAGACCCAGTACTTC. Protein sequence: CASSYSRRFKETQYF.

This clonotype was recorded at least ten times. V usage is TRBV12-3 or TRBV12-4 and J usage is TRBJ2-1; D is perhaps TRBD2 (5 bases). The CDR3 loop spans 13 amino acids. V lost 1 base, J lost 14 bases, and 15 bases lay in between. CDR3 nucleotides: TGTGCCAGCAGTTTAGGGGAGACCCGGGATAAGTTCTTC. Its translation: CASSLGETRDKFF.

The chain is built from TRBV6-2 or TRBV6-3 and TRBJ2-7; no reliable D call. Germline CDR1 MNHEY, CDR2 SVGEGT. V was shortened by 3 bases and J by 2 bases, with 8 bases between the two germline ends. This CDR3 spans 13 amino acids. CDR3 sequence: CASSYLGPYEQYF. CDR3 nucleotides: TGTGCCAGCAGTTATCTTGGGCCCTACGAGCAGTACTTC.

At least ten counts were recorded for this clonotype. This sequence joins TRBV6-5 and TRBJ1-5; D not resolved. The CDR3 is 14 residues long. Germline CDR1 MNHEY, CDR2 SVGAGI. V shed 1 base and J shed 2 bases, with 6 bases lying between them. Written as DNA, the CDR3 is TGTGCCAGCAGTTACTTGGGCGGCAATCAGCCCCAGCATTTT. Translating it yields CASSYLGGNQPQHF.

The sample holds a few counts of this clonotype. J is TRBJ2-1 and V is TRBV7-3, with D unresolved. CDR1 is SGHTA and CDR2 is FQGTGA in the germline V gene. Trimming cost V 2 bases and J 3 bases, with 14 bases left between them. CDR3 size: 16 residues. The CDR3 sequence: CASSLFGSVDYNEQFF. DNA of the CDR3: TGTGCCAGCAGCTTATTCGGTTCGGTGGACTACAATGAGCAGTTCTTC.

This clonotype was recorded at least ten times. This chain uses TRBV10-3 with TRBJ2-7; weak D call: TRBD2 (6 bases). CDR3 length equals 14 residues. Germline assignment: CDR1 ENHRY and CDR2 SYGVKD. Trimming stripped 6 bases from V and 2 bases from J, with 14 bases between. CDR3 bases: TGTGCCATCAGACACGGACTATCCACCTACGAGCAGTACTTC. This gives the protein CAIRHGLSTYEQYF.

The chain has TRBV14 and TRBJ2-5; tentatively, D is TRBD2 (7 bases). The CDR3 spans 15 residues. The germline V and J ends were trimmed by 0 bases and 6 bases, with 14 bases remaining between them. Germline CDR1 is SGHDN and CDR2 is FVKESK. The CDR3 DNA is TGTGCCAGCAGCCAAGAAATTCGGGGGGCGAAGACCCAGTACTTC. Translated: CASSQEIRGAKTQYF.

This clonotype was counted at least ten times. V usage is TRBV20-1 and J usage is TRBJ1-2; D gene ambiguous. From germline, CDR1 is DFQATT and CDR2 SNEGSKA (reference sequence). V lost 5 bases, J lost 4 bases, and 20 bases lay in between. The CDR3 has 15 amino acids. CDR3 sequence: CSAALDGRRGYGYTF. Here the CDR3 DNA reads TGCAGTGCTGCCTTGGACGGACGCCGAGGCTATGGCTACACCTTC.

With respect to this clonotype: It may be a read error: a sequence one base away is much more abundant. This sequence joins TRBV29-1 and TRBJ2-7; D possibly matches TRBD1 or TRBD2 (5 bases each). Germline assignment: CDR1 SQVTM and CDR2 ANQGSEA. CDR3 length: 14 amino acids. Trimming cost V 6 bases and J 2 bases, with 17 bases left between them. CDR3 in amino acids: CSVDIPGPPYEQYF. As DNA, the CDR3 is TGCAGCGTAGATATTCCGGGACCGCCCTACGAGCAGTACTTC.

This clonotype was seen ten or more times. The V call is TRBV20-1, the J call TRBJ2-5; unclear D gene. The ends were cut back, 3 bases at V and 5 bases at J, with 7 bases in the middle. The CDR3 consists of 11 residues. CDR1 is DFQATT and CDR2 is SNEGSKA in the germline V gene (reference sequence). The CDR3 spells CSARFDETQYF. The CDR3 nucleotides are TGCAGTGCTAGGTTCGACGAGACCCAGTACTTC.

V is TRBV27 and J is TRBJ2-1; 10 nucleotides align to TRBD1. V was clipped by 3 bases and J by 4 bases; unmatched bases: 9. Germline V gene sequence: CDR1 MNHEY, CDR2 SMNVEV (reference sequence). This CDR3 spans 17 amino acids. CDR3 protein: CASSFNMGQGKYNEQFF. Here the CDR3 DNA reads TGTGCCAGCAGTTTTAATATGGGACAGGGGAAGTACAATGAGCAGTTCTTC.

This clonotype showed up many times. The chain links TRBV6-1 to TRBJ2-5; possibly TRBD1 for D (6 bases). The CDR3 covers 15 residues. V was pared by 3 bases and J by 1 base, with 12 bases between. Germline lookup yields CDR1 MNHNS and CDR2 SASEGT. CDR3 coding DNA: TGTGCCAGCAGTGACCCAACAGGGACCCAAGAGACCCAGTACTTC. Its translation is CASSDPTGTQETQYF.

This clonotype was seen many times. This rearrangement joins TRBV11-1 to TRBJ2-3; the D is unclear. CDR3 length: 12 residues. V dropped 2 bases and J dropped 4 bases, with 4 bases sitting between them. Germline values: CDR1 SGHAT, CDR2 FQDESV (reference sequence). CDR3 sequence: CASSLFADTQYF. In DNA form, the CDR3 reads TGTGCCAGCAGCTTATTCGCAGATACGCAGTATTTT.

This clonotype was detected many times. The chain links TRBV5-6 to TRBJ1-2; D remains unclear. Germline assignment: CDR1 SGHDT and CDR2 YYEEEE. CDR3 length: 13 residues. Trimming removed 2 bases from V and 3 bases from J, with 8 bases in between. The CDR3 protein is CASSFQVDYGYTF. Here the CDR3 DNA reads TGTGCCAGCAGCTTCCAGGTAGACTATGGCTACACCTTC.

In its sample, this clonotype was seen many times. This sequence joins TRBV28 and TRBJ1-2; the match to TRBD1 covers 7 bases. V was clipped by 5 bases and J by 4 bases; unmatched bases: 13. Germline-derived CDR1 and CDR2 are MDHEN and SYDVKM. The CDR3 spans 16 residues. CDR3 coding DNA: TGTGCCAGCAGTATGACACGGAGGGGGCGCAGCTATGGCTACACCTTC. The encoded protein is CASSMTRRGRSYGYTF.

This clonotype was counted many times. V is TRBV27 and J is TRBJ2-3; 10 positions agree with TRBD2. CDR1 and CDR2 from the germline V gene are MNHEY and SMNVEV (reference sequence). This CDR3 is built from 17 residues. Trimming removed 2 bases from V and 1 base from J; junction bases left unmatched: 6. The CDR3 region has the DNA TGTGCCAGCAGTTTAATTCGACTAGCGGGTCGCACAGATACGCAGTATTTT. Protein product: CASSLIRLAGRTDTQYF.

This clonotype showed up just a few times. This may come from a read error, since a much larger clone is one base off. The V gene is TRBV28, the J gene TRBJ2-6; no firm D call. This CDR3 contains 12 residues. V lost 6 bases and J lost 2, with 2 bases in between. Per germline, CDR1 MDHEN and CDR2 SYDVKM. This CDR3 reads CASRTGANVLTF. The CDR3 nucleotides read TGTGCCAGCAGGACTGGGGCCAACGTCCTGACTTTC.

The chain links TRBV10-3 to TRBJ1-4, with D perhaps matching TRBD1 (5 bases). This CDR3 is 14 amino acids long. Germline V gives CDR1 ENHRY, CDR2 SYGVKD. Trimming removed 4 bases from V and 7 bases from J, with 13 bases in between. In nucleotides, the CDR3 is TGTGCCATCAGTGCGGTGGGGCAGGGTGAAAAACTGTTTTTT. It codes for CAISAVGQGEKLFF.